These 17 T cell receptor beta chains originate from one sample sequenced in a study of blood T cells in healthy people across ages. A second PCR, run for roughly 7 to 12 cycles, used a sample-barcoded 5' primer plus a J-beta primer mix. MiXCR was run by TCRdb on the 5' RACE reads, yielding one entry per CDR3 protein. The table has 2 million or so distinct CDR3 sequences, around 50% seen once; the top ten hold less than 2.5%. Sequencing used blood. The source of these receptors is a woman in her 40s in good health.

The rearrangement uses TRBV7-2 and TRBJ2-2, with 7 bases lining up with TRBD2. CDR3 length: 16 amino acids. Germline V CDR1 and CDR2: SGHTA, FQGNSA. With V trimmed by 5 bases and J by 2 bases, 8 bases remained unmatched. Written as DNA, the CDR3 is TGTGCCAGCAGCCCCAGCGGGACCCGAAACACCGGGGAGCTGTTTTTT. Its translation: CASSPSGTRNTGELFF.

This clonotype occurred a few times. The CDR3 bases are TGTGCCAGCATGGGAGCGGGACTAGAAAATAATGAGCAGTTCTTC. This sequence encodes CASMGAGLENNEQFF. The chain recombines TRBV2 with TRBJ2-1; 8 positions agree with TRBD2. The J segment lost 7 bases and the V segment lost 7 bases, leaving 12 bases of the junction unmatched. The CDR3 contains 15 residues. Germline CDR1 and CDR2: SNHLY and FYNNEI. Together with reference TRBV2 and TRBJ2-1, the CDR3 gives the full variable domain: EPEVTQTPSHQVTQMGQEVILRCVPISNHLYFYWYRQILGQKVEFLVSFYNNEISEKSEIFDDQFSVERPDGSNFTLKIRSTKLEDSAMYFCASMGAGLENNEQFFGPGTRLTVL.

The CDR3 reads CASSLDALAGGGETQYF. The CDR3 DNA is TGTGCCAGCAGCTTAGATGCACTAGCGGGGGGCGGGGAGACCCAGTACTTC. The V call is TRBV7-2, the J call TRBJ2-5; 12 bases fit TRBD2. J gave up 5 bases and V 1 base, and 8 bases lay outside the gene matches. Looked up from germline, CDR1 is SGHTA and CDR2 is FQGNSA. The CDR3 contains 17 residues.

The V gene is TRBV5-6, the J gene TRBJ2-7; 12 bases align to TRBD2. The germline V gene has CDR1 SGHDT and CDR2 YYEEEE. The CDR3 is 15 residues long. Trimming at V came to 0 bases and at J to 6 bases, leaving 4 bases not matched to a gene. In DNA, the CDR3 is TGTGCCAGCAGCTTGGGGACTAGCGGGGTTATCGAGCAGTACTTC. Residues: CASSLGTSGVIEQYF.

Notes on this clonotype: One end of the junction varies from germline; a read error may be responsible. This sequence joins TRBV20-1 and TRBJ2-7; D possibly corresponds to TRBD2 (5 bases). Germline loops: CDR1 DFQATT, CDR2 SNEGSKA (reference sequence). The CDR3 runs 13 residues. DNA for the CDR3: TGCAGTGTTAGAGATGGAGGTTCCTACGAGCAGTACTTC. Its translation: CSVRDGGSYEQYF.

This clonotype was counted a few times. The rearrangement joins TRBV3-1 to TRBJ2-5; 8 bases align to TRBD2. Germline V gives CDR1 LGHDT, CDR2 YNNKEL (reference sequence). This CDR3 has 14 amino acids. V was clipped by 5 bases and J by 5 bases; unmatched bases: 7. In DNA, the CDR3 is TGTGCCAGCAGCGCTCGGGGGGGAGCGGAGACCCAGTACTTC. It is translated as CASSARGGAETQYF.

The CDR3 coding sequence is TGTGCCACCTCTACCGGGACAACCGACAGGGATACGCAGTATTTT. Its translation: CATSTGTTDRDTQYF. This chain joins TRBV24-1 and TRBJ2-3, with D possibly TRBD1 on 6 matching bases. The CDR3 is made up of 15 amino acids. The ends were cut back, 9 bases at V and 6 bases at J, with 21 bases in the middle. Germline V gives CDR1 KGHDR, CDR2 SFDVKD.

J is TRBJ2-5 and V is TRBV24-1; 9 nucleotides align to TRBD1. This CDR3 is built from 17 residues. CDR1 KGHDR and CDR2 SFDVKD come from the germline V gene. J gave up 5 bases and V 5 bases, and 14 bases lay outside the gene matches. This chain's CDR3 is CATSGQQGAGFMETQYF. DNA of the CDR3: TGTGCCACCAGTGGTCAACAGGGGGCGGGATTTATGGAGACCCAGTACTTC.

This rearrangement joins TRBV5-6 to TRBJ2-1; 7 bases line up with TRBD2. J was trimmed by 9 bases and V by 1 base; bases with no gene match: 4. CDR3 length equals 13 residues. The germline CDR1 and CDR2 sequences are SGHDT and YYEEEE. The CDR3 bases are TGTGCCAGCAGCTTGACTAGCGATGGTGAGCAGTTCTTC. Its protein is CASSLTSDGEQFF.

This chain links TRBV6-2 or TRBV6-3 with TRBJ1-1; D might be TRBD1 (6 bases). The V end lost 6 bases, the J end lost 4 bases, and 18 bases lay between the germline ends. CDR1 and CDR2 (germline): MNHEY, SVGEGT. The CDR3 has 15 residues. The CDR3 region is CASSALQGRSTEAFF. The CDR3 nucleotides read TGTGCCAGCAGCGCCCTACAGGGAAGGAGCACTGAAGCTTTCTTT.

This clonotype has at least ten counts. The chain has TRBV9 and TRBJ2-5; tentatively, D is TRBD2 (5 bases). The germline V gene encodes CDR1 SGDLS and CDR2 YYNGEE. V was shortened by 0 bases and J by 5 bases, with 11 bases between the two germline ends. The CDR3 sequence is 14 residues long. CDR3 coding DNA: TGTGCCAGCAGCGTAGTCGGCGGGCAGGAGACCCAGTACTTC. Protein sequence: CASSVVGGQETQYF. The whole variable domain, filled in from reference TRBV9 and TRBJ2-5, reads DSGVTQTPKHLITATGQRVTLRCSPRSGDLSVYWYQQSLDQGLQFLIQYYNGEERAKGNILERFSAQQFPDLHSELNLSSLELGDSALYFCASSVVGGQETQYFGPGTRLLVL.

The chain employs TRBV4-2 and TRBJ2-5; 7 bases are shared with TRBD2. Germline CDR1 reads LGHNA; CDR2 reads YNFKEQ. The length of the CDR3 is 16 residues. The trim removed 1 base at V and 5 bases at J, leaving 10 bases unmatched. The CDR3: CASSQGPSGPGETQYF. As DNA, the CDR3 is TGTGCCAGCAGCCAAGGTCCTAGCGGCCCTGGGGAGACCCAGTACTTC.

The chain couples TRBV7-2 to TRBJ1-4; D is possibly TRBD1 (6 bases). The ends were cut back, 2 bases at V and 8 bases at J, with 18 bases in the middle. The CDR3 has 16 amino acids. From germline, CDR1 is SGHTA and CDR2 FQGNSA. CDR3 sequence (DNA): TGTGCCAGCAGCTTATCCCCGCAGGGGTTGGGGGAAAAACTGTTTTTT. Translation: CASSLSPQGLGEKLFF.

The chain employs TRBV6-6 and TRBJ1-2, with 8 bases identical to TRBD1. Germline lookup yields CDR1 MNHNY and CDR2 SVGAGI (reference sequence). This CDR3 has 15 residues. The J segment lost 8 bases and the V segment lost 2 bases, leaving 10 bases of the junction unmatched. The chain's CDR3 is CASSYPGQDTVGYTF. The CDR3 bases are TGTGCCAGCAGTTACCCGGGACAGGACACGGTCGGCTACACCTTC.

This clonotype is a singleton in its sample. CDR3 bases: TGTGCCACCAGCAGGCAAACAGGGCCCCTAGGCGAGCAGTACTTC. This sequence encodes CATSRQTGPLGEQYF. The rearrangement joins TRBV15 to TRBJ2-7; TRBD1 might be the D (6 bases). The CDR3 totals 15 residues. Trimming removed 3 bases from V and 6 bases from J, with 18 bases in between. Germline V gene sequence: CDR1 LNHNV, CDR2 YYDKDF (reference sequence). Filled out from reference TRBV15 and TRBJ2-7, the complete variable domain reads DAMVIQNPRYQVTQFGKPVTLSCSQTLNHNVMYWYQQKSSQAPKLLFHYYDKDFNNEADTPDNFQSRRPNTSFCFLDIRSPGLGDTAMYLCATSRQTGPLGEQYFGPGTRLTVT.

J is TRBJ2-3 and V is TRBV20-1; TRBD1 might be the D (5 bases). Trimming left V 7 bases short and J 7 bases short, with 24 bases between. CDR3 length: 15 residues. CDR1 is DFQATT, CDR2 SNEGSKA, per germline (reference sequence). The CDR3: CSVPNDRKTSNTQYF. In nucleotides, the CDR3 is TGCAGTGTTCCGAATGACAGAAAGACATCAAATACGCAGTATTTT.

The chain employs TRBV11-1 and TRBJ2-1; D is perhaps TRBD2 (6 bases). The CDR3 spans 16 residues. Trimming removed 1 base at V and 4 bases at J, with 14 bases between. Germline assignment: CDR1 SGHAT and CDR2 FQDESV (reference sequence). CDR3 amino acids: CASSLEFGGAYNEQFF. In DNA, the CDR3 is TGTGCCAGCAGCTTAGAATTCGGGGGTGCGTACAATGAGCAGTTCTTC.